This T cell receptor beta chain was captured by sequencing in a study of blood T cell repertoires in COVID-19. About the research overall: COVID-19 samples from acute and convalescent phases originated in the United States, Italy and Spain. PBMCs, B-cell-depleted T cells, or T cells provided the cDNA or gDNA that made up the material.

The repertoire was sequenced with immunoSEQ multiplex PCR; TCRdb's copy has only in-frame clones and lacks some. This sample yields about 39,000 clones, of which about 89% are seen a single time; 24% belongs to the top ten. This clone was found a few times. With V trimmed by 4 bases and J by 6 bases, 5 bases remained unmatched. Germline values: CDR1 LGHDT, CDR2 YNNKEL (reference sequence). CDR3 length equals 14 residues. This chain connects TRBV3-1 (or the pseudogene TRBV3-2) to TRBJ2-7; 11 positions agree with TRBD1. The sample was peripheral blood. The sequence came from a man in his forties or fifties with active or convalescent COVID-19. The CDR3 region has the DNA TGTGCCAGCAGCCTCCGGACAGGGGGCTCCGAGCAGTACTTC. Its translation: CASSLRTGGSEQYF.